The clone carrying this T cell receptor (beta chain) was detected only once. This entry is derived from a study of cytomegalovirus exposure and HLA in healthy donors. In the PCR, 60 Vbeta and 13 Jbeta primers were used. Sequencing was performed with immunoSEQ multiplex PCR; in TCRdb, only in-frame clones are kept and a portion is missing. The table lists roughly 190,000 clones, around 83% of them singletons. The sequencing sample was made of PBMCs. The TCR originated in a woman aged 45 to 65 in good health and CMV-seropositive.

The CDR3 DNA sequence: TGTGCCAGCAGCAGGTGGGAGTTCTCTGGGGCCAACGTCCTGACTTTC. This sequence encodes CASSRWEFSGANVLTF. V usage is TRBV5-8 and J usage is TRBJ2-6; D is possibly TRBD2 (5 bases). Germline CDR1 reads SGHTS; CDR2 reads YDEGEE. This CDR3 is built from 16 residues. The V end was cut by 4 bases, the J end by 0 bases, with 11 bases between.